These T cell receptor beta chains were read from a single sample in a study of vaccination and CD4 T cells after COVID-19. No antigens are known for them. One entry per CDR3 protein, called by TCRdb with MiXCR from the PCR reads. The sample has fewer than 20,000 distinct CDR3 sequences, roughly three fifths seen once. Sequences were obtained from CD4+ T cells from blood, cultured in vitro. These receptors originate from a human donor who had recovered from COVID-19. Each CDR3 is given with its conserved first and last residue. Each record gives: J gene, D gene, clone size, V gene, CDR3 DNA, CDR3 protein. D genes are given only for firm matches. Expanded clones get a size class; other rows say once, few or many, or leave the size out.

J: TRBJ1-5
D: .
size: few
V: TRBV19
DNA: TGTGCCACCACCCTCGGGGCTGGGGGCAATCAGCCCCAGCATTTT
CDR3: CATTLGAGGNQPQHF

J: TRBJ1-2
D: .
size: .
V: TRBV28
DNA: TGTGCCAGCAGTTTTCCGGGACCGGGCTACTACACCTTC
CDR3: CASSFPGPGYYTF

J: TRBJ2-2
D: .
size: few
V: TRBV20-1
DNA: TGCAGTGCTAGTCGGGGTTTAGGAGGATCCGGGGAGCTGTTTTTT
CDR3: CSASRGLGGSGELFF

J: TRBJ1-1
D: .
size: .
V: TRBV4-1
DNA: TGCGCCAGCAGCCAAACCCCAGGGAGGAGGGGTGTGAACACTGAAGCTTTCTTT
CDR3: CASSQTPGRRGVNTEAFF

J: TRBJ2-2
D: .
size: .
V: TRBV21-1
DNA: TGTGCCAGCAGCAATCGAGTGGCGGTTACAGATGGCACCGGGGAGCTGTTTTTT
CDR3: CASSNRVAVTDGTGELFF

J: TRBJ2-2
D: TRBD1
size: .
V: TRBV28
DNA: TGTGCCAGCAGCCGGACAGGGCCTATCTCCGGGGAGCTGTTTTTT
CDR3: CASSRTGPISGELFF

J: TRBJ2-7
D: TRBD2
size: .
V: TRBV20-1
DNA: TGCAGTGCTAATCTAGCGGGAAGGAACGAGCAGTACTTC
CDR3: CSANLAGRNEQYF

J: TRBJ1-5
D: TRBD1
size: few
V: TRBV11-2
DNA: TGTGCCAGCAGTCGGGACAGGGATCAGCCCCAGCATTTT
CDR3: CASSRDRDQPQHF

J: TRBJ2-3
D: TRBD1
size: medium-sized
V: TRBV20-1
DNA: TGCAGTGCTAACACCGGACAGGGAACAGATACGCAGTATTTT
CDR3: CSANTGQGTDTQYF

J: TRBJ2-7
D: TRBD2
size: .
V: TRBV11-3
DNA: TGTGCCAGCAGGCCCGGCAGCGGGAGCGGTGAGCAGTACTTC
CDR3: CASRPGSGSGEQYF

J: TRBJ1-2
D: .
size: .
V: TRBV20-1
DNA: TGCAGTGCCATAGTAGACGGAGACTATGGCTACACCTTC
CDR3: CSAIVDGDYGYTF

J: TRBJ2-3
D: .
size: .
V: TRBV20-1
DNA: TGCAGTGCTAGTCAAGTCGCTCGGGGGGATACGCAGTATTTT
CDR3: CSASQVARGDTQYF

J: TRBJ2-5
D: TRBD1
size: .
V: TRBV7-2
DNA: TGTGCCAGCACCCTACCGGGACAGGGTTTCGAGACCCAGTACTTC
CDR3: CASTLPGQGFETQYF

J: TRBJ2-5
D: .
size: .
V: TRBV12-3/TRBV12-4
DNA: TGTGCCAGCCGATCCGGGGCCACCCAAGAGACCCAGTACTTC
CDR3: CASRSGATQETQYF

J: TRBJ2-3
D: .
size: .
V: TRBV7-2
DNA: TGTGCCAGCAGCCCCTTTTCCGCGAGCACAGATACGCAGTATTTT
CDR3: CASSPFSASTDTQYF

J: TRBJ1-1
D: .
size: .
V: TRBV7-8
DNA: TGTGCCAGCAGCTTAGTGCGGACAGACACTGAAGCTTTCTTT
CDR3: CASSLVRTDTEAFF

J: TRBJ2-3
D: .
size: .
V: TRBV2
DNA: TGTGCCAGCAGGAGCGATCCTAGCACAGATACGCAGTATTTT
CDR3: CASRSDPSTDTQYF

J: TRBJ2-1
D: .
size: .
V: TRBV20-1
DNA: TGCAGTGGCCAGGGGAAGGTAACAGAGCAGTTCTTC
CDR3: CSGQGKVTEQFF

J: TRBJ2-7
D: .
size: .
V: TRBV24-1
DNA: TGTGCCACCAGTGATTCGCAGGGGTGGTTCAACGAGCAGTACTTC
CDR3: CATSDSQGWFNEQYF

J: TRBJ1-1
D: TRBD1
size: .
V: TRBV27
DNA: TGTGCCAGCTGGTCCCGGGACAGGGTGACTGAAGCTTTCTTT
CDR3: CASWSRDRVTEAFF

J: TRBJ2-7
D: .
size: few
V: TRBV2
DNA: TGTGCCAGCAGCGACCAACTAGAGGGAGAGCAGTACTTC
CDR3: CASSDQLEGEQYF

J: TRBJ1-5
D: TRBD1
size: few
V: TRBV27
DNA: TGTGCCAGCAGTTTAGGGACAGGCAATCAGCCCCAGCATTTT
CDR3: CASSLGTGNQPQHF

J: TRBJ2-5
D: TRBD2
size: .
V: TRBV20-1
DNA: TGCAGTGCTAGCACACTAGCGGGAGTAGTCGTGCAGGAGACCCAGTACTTC
CDR3: CSASTLAGVVVQETQYF